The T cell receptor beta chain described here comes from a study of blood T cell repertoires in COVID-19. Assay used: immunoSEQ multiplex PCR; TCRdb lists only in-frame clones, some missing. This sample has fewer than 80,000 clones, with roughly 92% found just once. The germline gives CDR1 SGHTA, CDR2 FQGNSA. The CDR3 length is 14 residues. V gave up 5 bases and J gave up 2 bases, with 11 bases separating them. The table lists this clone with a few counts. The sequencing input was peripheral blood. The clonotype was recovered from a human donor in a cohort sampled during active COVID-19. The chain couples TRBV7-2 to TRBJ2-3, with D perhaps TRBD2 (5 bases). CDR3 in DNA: TGTGCCAGCAGCCTCGTGGGAGTCACAGATACGCAGTATTTT. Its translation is CASSLVGVTDTQYF.